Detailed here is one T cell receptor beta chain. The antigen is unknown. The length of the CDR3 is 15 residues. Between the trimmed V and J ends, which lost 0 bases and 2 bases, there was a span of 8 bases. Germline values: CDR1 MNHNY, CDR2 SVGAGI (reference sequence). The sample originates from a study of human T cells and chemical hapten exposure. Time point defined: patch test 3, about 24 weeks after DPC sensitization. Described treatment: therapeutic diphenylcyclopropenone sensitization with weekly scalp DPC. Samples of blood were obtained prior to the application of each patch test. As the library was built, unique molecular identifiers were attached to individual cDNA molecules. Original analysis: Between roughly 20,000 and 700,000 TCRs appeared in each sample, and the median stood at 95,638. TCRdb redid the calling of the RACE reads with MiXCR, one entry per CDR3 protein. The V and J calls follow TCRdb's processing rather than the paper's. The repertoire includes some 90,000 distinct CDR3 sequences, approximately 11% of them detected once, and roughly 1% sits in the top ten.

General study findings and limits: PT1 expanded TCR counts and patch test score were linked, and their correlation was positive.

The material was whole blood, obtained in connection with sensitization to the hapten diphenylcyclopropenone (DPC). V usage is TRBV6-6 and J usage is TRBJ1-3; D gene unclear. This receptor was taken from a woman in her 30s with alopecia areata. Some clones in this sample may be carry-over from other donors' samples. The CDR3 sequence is CASSYSLVAGNTIYF. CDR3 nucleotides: TGTGCCAGCAGTTACTCGTTAGTAGCTGGAAACACCATATATTTT.